One and the same sample provided the 14 T cell receptor beta chains below, sequenced in a study of blood T cell repertoires in COVID-19. TCRdb's table, derived via immunoSEQ multiplex PCR, lists solely in-frame clones and lacks some. The profile shows hundreds of thousands of clones, roughly nine tenths of them singletons. The specimen sequenced was PBMCs or T cells enriched from blood (not recorded which). The source of these receptors is a man aged 18 to 29 who had recovered from COVID-19.

This chain connects TRBV6-5 to TRBJ2-1; 8 nucleotides match TRBD2. Germline trimming cut 2 bases from V and 5 bases from J; bases unmatched to any gene: 8. Germline V CDR1 and CDR2: MNHEY, SVGAGI. This CDR3 is 16 amino acids long. CDR3 protein: CASSYPSAGGNNEQFF. Written as DNA, the CDR3 is TGTGCCAGCAGTTACCCCTCCGCGGGGGGCAACAATGAGCAGTTCTTC.

This chain links TRBV7-2 with TRBJ2-5; 9 bases line up with TRBD1. The length of the CDR3 is 14 residues. Trimming took 5 bases from V and 5 from J; bases not matched to a gene: 6. Germline assignment: CDR1 SGHTA and CDR2 FQGNSA. CDR3 bases: TGTGCCAGCAGCCTCACAGGGGGCCGGGAGACCCAGTACTTC. Translated: CASSLTGGRETQYF.

The V and J genes are TRBV9 and TRBJ2-7, with a weak D call TRBD1 (5 bases). The CDR3 is 15 amino acids. CDR1 and CDR2 from the germline V gene are SGDLS and YYNGEE. Trimming removed 4 bases from V and 3 bases from J, with 17 bases in between. As DNA, the CDR3 is TGTGCCAGCAGCCCTCAAATGACAGCTGGCTACGAGCAGTACTTC. It is translated as CASSPQMTAGYEQYF. The variable domain in full, completed from reference TRBV9 and TRBJ2-7, reads DSGVTQTPKHLITATGQRVTLRCSPRSGDLSVYWYQQSLDQGLQFLIQYYNGEERAKGNILERFSAQQFPDLHSELNLSSLELGDSALYFCASSPQMTAGYEQYFGPGTRLTVT.

This clone was seen ten or more times. The chain employs TRBV19 and TRBJ1-5, with 8 bases matching TRBD1. The V gene end was trimmed by 6 bases and the J gene end by 2 bases; junction bases not matched to a gene: 12. From germline, CDR1 is LNHDA and CDR2 SQIVND (reference sequence). The CDR3 is 17 amino acids. CDR3 sequence reads: CASRRTGTGLGNQPQHF. The CDR3 DNA follows: TGTGCCAGTAGAAGGACAGGGACTGGACTTGGCAATCAGCCCCAGCATTTT.

The chain carries TRBV21-1 and TRBJ1-2; the DNA was not used to check the table's D call, TRBD1. TRBV21-1 is a pseudogene locus. The CDR3 runs 13 residues. Here the CDR3 reads CASSRQGGNGYTF. For the CDR3, the DNA is TGTGCCAGCAGCAGACAGGGCGGCAATGGCTACACCTTC.

The chain recombines TRBV9 with TRBJ1-4; 10 positions match TRBD1. J lost 2 bases, V lost 0 bases, and 7 bases had no gene match. The germline V gene has CDR1 SGDLS and CDR2 YYNGEE. The CDR3 runs to 18 residues. CDR3 in DNA: TGTGCCAGCAGCGTAGGAGGCCCGGGACAGGGGACTAATGAAAAACTGTTTTTT. Its translation is CASSVGGPGQGTNEKLFF.

The V and J genes are TRBV6-5 and TRBJ1-4; TRBD1 matches at 9 bases. CDR3 length: 16 amino acids. V lost 2 bases, J lost 11 bases, and 12 bases stayed unmatched. Germline CDR1 and CDR2: MNHEY and SVGAGI. The CDR3 bases are TGTGCCAGCAGTTACCCGCTGGGACAGGGAGGTTGGAAACTGTTTTTT. Translating it yields CASSYPLGQGGWKLFF.

In this sample, this clone turned up once. The V gene is TRBV5-1, the J gene TRBJ2-2; 13 nucleotides agree with TRBD2. This CDR3 region has 16 residues. Germline CDR1 reads SGHRS; CDR2 reads YFSETQ. Trimming removed 1 base from V and 6 bases from J; junction bases left unmatched: 3. The CDR3 reads CASSLRTSGSAGELFF. DNA of the CDR3: TGCGCCAGCAGCTTGCGGACTAGCGGGAGTGCCGGGGAGCTGTTTTTT.

The V and J genes are TRBV15 and TRBJ2-1, with TRBD1 identical over 8 bases. The CDR3 runs 15 residues. CDR1 and CDR2 from the germline V gene are LNHNV and YYDKDF (reference sequence). Unmatched junction bases numbered 6, after V lost 0 bases and J lost 8 bases. CDR3 DNA: TGTGCCACCAGCAGAGATCAGGACAGGGACGATGAGCAGTTCTTC. This gives the protein CATSRDQDRDDEQFF.

The chain uses TRBV27 and TRBJ1-4; D gene unclear. Germline V lookup: CDR1 MNHEY, CDR2 SMNVEV (reference sequence). The CDR3 has 15 residues. Between the trimmed V and J ends, which lost 6 bases and 6 bases, there was a span of 17 bases. CDR3 in amino acids: CASSDAQSRHEKLFF. The DNA for the CDR3 is TGTGCCAGCAGCGACGCACAGTCACGGCATGAAAAACTGTTTTTT. Drawing the rest from reference TRBV27 and TRBJ1-4, the complete variable domain is EAQVTQNPRYLITVTGKKLTVTCSQNMNHEYMSWYRQDPGLGLRQIYYSMNVEVTDKGDVPEGYKVSRKEKRNFPLILESPSPNQTSLYFCASSDAQSRHEKLFFGSGTQLSVL.

This clone is a singleton in its sample. The CDR3 sequence is CASSVAVGAGELFF. CDR3 in DNA: TGTGCCAGCAGCGTAGCTGTTGGGGCAGGGGAGCTGTTTTTT. The rearrangement uses TRBV9 and TRBJ2-2; a possible D gene is TRBD1 (5 bases). Germline V gene sequence: CDR1 SGDLS, CDR2 YYNGEE. This CDR3 has 14 amino acids. The germline V and J ends were trimmed by 0 bases and 8 bases, with 11 bases remaining between them.

This rearrangement joins TRBV7-9 to TRBJ2-6; D is unresolved. Per germline, CDR1 SEHNR and CDR2 FQNEAQ (reference sequence). Trimming stripped 5 bases from V and 4 bases from J, with 6 bases between. This CDR3 comprises 13 residues. The chain's CDR3 is CASSLEGANVLTF. CDR3 nucleotides: TGTGCCAGCAGCCTCGAGGGGGCCAACGTCCTGACTTTC.

The rearrangement links TRBV5-4 to TRBJ1-6; D perhaps matches TRBD1 (6 bases). This CDR3 spans 15 amino acids. Trimming took 4 bases from V and 9 from J, leaving 17 bases between them. Germline values: CDR1 SGHNT, CDR2 YYREEE (reference sequence). This chain's CDR3 is CASSVLDRWSSPLHF. CDR3 bases: TGTGCCAGCAGCGTCCTCGACAGGTGGAGTTCACCCCTCCACTTT.

V is TRBV5-4 and J is TRBJ2-7; the match to TRBD2 covers 8 bases. This CDR3 contains 16 residues. Per the germline V gene, CDR1 is SGHNT and CDR2 is YYREEE (reference sequence). The V segment lost 5 bases and the J segment 0 bases; nucleotides outside the gene matches: 10. The CDR3 region is CASSTTAGVSSYEQYF. CDR3 bases: TGTGCCAGCAGTACCACAGCGGGGGTTAGCTCCTACGAGCAGTACTTC.